This T cell receptor beta chain was documented in a study of T cells in Graves' hyperthyroidism and ophthalmopathy. Overall study results and limits: Clonotypes that were expanded in thyroid above 0.001 mostly appeared in blood too.

This clonotype has at least ten counts. Its antigen is currently unknown. This CDR3 spans 13 amino acids. The germline gives CDR1 LNHNV, CDR2 YYDKDF (reference sequence). Trimming took off 3 bases at V and 4 bases at J, with 7 bases between the two ends. Uncontrolled infection, other autoimmune disease, pregnancy or lactation led to exclusion. Thyroid ultrasound and orbital computed tomography, with clinical symptoms and serum thyroxine and TRAb, informed diagnoses. It was approximately 9.4 ml of fresh peripheral blood that supplied the PBMCs. RNA transcripts gave rise to amplified TCR beta CDR3 regions. First-round RT-PCR with HTBI primers amplified the TCR CDR3 region. TCRdb used MiXCR to reprocess the multiplex PCR reads, holding one entry per CDR3 protein. The repertoire holds 350,000 to 400,000 distinct CDR3 sequences, with about 15% as singletons.

The clonotype comes from a woman in her twenties or thirties with Graves' hyperthyroidism. This sequence joins TRBV15 and TRBJ1-5; no clear D. Sequencing was carried out using blood. The CDR3 spells CATSREENQPQHF. The CDR3 DNA is TGTGCCACCAGCAGGGAAGAGAATCAGCCCCAGCATTTT.